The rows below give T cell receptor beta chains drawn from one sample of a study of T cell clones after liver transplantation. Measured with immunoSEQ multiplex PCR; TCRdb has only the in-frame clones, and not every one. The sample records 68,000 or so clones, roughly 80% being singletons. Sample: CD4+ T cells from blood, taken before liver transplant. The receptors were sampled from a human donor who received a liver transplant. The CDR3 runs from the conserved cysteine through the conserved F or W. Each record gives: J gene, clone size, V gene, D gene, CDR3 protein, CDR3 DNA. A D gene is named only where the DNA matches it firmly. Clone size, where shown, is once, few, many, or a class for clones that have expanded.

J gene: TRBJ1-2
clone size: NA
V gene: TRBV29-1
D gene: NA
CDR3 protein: CSVEKGVNYGYTF
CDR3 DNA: TGCAGCGTTGAAAAGGGGGTTAACTATGGCTACACCTTC

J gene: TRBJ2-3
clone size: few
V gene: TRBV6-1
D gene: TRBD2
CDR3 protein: CASSRREHTDTQYF
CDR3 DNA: TGTGCCAGCAGCCGGCGGGAGCACACAGATACGCAGTATTTT

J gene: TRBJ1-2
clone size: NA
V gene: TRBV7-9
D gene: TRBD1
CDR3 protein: CASSSRQGVRYYTF
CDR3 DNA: TGTGCCAGCAGCTCCCGACAGGGGGTCCGATACTACACCTTC

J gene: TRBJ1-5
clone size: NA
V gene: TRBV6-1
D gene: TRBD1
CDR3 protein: CASRRDRGPQPQHF
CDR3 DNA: TGTGCCAGCAGACGGGACAGGGGACCTCAGCCCCAGCATTTT

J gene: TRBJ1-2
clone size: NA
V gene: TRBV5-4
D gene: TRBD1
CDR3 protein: CASSSANRGRAGYTF
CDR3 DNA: TGTGCCAGCAGCTCCGCCAACAGGGGGCGAGCTGGCTACACCTTC

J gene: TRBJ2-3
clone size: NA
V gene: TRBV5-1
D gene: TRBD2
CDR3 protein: CASSPGTSVRTDTQYF
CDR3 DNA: TGCGCCAGCAGCCCTGGGACTAGCGTCCGCACAGATACGCAGTATTTT

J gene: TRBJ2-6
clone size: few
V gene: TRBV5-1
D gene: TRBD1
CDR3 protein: CASSLGQGPSNVLTF
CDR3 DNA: TGCGCCAGCAGCTTAGGACAGGGACCCTCAAACGTCCTGACTTTC

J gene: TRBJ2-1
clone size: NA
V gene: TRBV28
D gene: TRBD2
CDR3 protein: CASSLRLAGGNNEQFF
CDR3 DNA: TGTGCCAGCAGCCTCAGACTAGCGGGAGGAAACAATGAGCAGTTCTTC

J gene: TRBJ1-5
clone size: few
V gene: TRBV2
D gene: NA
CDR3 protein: CASSRQASSQPQHF
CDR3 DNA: TGTGCCAGCAGTCGACAGGCATCTTCGCAGCCCCAGCATTTT

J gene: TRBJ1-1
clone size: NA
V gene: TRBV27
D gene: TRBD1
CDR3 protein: CASSPLRQGKTEAFF
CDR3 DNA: TGTGCCAGCAGTCCTCTTAGACAGGGGAAAACTGAAGCTTTCTTT

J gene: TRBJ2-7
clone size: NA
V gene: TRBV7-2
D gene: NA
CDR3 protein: CASSLGTVYEQYF
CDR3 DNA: TGTGCCAGCAGCTTAGGCACAGTCTACGAGCAGTACTTC

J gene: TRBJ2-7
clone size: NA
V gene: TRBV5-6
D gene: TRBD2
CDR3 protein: CASSTYPSLAYTYEQYF
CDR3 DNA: TGTGCCAGCAGTACCTACCCCTCACTAGCGTATACCTACGAGCAGTACTTC

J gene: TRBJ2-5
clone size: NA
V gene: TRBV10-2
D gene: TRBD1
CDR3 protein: CASGADNTGQAETQYF
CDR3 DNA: TGCGCCAGCGGGGCCGACAACACGGGACAGGCGGAGACCCAGTACTTC

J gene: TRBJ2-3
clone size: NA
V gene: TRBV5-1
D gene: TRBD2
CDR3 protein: CASSPLRTSGSTDTQYF
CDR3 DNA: TGCGCCAGCAGCCCTCTACGGACTAGCGGGAGCACAGATACGCAGTATTTT

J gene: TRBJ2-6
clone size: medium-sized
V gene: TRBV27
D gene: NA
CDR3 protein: CASSVSGGGTSGANVLTF
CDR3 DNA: TGTGCCAGCAGTGTCTCGGGAGGGGGCACGTCTGGGGCCAACGTCCTGACTTTC

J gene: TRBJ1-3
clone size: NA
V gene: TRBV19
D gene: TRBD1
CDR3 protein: CASRAQGGFSGNTIYF
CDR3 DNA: TGTGCCAGCCGAGCCCAGGGGGGCTTCTCTGGAAACACCATATATTTT

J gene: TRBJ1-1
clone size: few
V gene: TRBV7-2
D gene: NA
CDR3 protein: CASSPSGTEMNTEAFF
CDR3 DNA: TGTGCCAGCAGTCCCAGCGGCACCGAGATGAACACTGAAGCTTTCTTT

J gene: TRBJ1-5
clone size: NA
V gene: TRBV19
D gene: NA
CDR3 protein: CASSIDLSNQPQHF
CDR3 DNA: TGTGCCAGTAGTATCGACCTTAGCAATCAGCCCCAGCATTTT

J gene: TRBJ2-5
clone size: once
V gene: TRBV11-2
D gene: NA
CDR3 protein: CASSFPEVKETQYF
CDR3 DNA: TGTGCCAGCAGCTTCCCAGAGGTCAAAGAGACCCAGTACTTC

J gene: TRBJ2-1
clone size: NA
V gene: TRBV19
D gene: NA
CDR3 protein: CASRGIGSYNEQFF
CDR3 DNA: TGTGCCAGTAGGGGGATAGGCTCCTACAATGAGCAGTTCTTC

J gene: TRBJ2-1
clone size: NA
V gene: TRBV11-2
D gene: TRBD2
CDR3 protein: CASSLSSGVYNEQFF
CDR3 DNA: TGTGCCAGCAGCCTTTCTAGCGGGGTTTACAATGAGCAGTTCTTC

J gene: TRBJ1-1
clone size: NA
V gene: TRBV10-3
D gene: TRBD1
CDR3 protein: CAISWGQEGTEAFF
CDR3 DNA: TGTGCCATCAGTTGGGGACAGGAGGGCACTGAAGCTTTCTTT

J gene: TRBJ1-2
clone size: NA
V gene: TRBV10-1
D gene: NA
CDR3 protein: CASSFSWDWCNYGYTF
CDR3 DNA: TGCGCCAGCAGTTTCTCTTGGGACTGGTGCAACTATGGCTACACCTTC

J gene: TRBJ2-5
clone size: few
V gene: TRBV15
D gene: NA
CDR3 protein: CATSRGVSRETQYF
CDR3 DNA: TGTGCCACCAGCAGAGGAGTCTCCAGAGAGACCCAGTACTTC

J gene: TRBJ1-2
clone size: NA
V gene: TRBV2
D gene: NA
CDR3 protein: CASSTINYGYTF
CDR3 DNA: TGTGCCAGCAGCACGATTAACTATGGCTACACCTTC

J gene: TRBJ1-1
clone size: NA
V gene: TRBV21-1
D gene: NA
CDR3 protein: CASSNGGSTEAFF
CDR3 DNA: TGTGCCAGCAGCAATGGGGGGAGCACTGAAGCTTTCTTT

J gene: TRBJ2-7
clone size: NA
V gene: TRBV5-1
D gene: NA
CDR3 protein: CASTPRRASGPYEQYF
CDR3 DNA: TGCGCCAGCACCCCTCGCCGGGCTAGTGGGCCCTACGAGCAGTACTTC

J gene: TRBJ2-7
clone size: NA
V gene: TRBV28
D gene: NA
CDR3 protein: CASSLGGYEQYF
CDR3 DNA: TGTGCCAGCAGTTTAGGGGGTTACGAGCAGTACTTC

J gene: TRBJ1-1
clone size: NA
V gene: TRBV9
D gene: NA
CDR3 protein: CASSVARTNTEAFF
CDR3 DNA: TGTGCCAGCAGCGTAGCTCGGACGAACACTGAAGCTTTCTTT

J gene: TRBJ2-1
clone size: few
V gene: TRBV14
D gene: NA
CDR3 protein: CASSVHQVNEQFF
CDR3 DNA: TGTGCCAGCAGCGTCCATCAGGTCAATGAGCAGTTCTTC

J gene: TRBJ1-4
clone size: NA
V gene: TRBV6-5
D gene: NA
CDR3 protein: CASSWTANEKLFF
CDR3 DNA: TGTGCCAGCAGTTGGACAGCTAATGAAAAACTGTTTTTT